Shown below are 15 T cell receptor beta chains from a single sample sequenced in a study of cytomegalovirus exposure and HLA in healthy donors. PCR involved 60 Vbeta and 13 Jbeta primers. Sequenced by immunoSEQ multiplex PCR; TCRdb stores in-frame clones only, minus some. Here the sample spans approximately 200,000 clones, 80% to 85% being singletons. Material for sequencing was PBMCs. The receptors stem from a woman aged 50 to 60 in good health and CMV-seropositive.

This clone occurred a few times. J is TRBJ2-5 and V is TRBV10-3; 13 nucleotides agree with TRBD2. Germline values: CDR1 ENHRY, CDR2 SYGVKD. The CDR3 runs 17 residues. Trimming cost V 0 bases and J 5 bases; bases outside gene matches: 6. CDR3 nucleotides: TGTGCCATCAGTGAGTCCAGACTAGCGGGGGGCGGGGAGACCCAGTACTTC. Its translation: CAISESRLAGGGETQYF.

A few counts support this clone. V and J are TRBV6-5 and TRBJ1-5; 10 positions match TRBD1. The V segment lost 6 bases and the J segment 4 bases; nucleotides outside the gene matches: 6. CDR3 length: 15 residues. The germline CDR1 and CDR2 sequences are MNHEY and SVGAGI. The CDR3: CASRGQGFGNQPQHF. The CDR3, as DNA: TGTGCCAGCAGGGGACAGGGGTTCGGAAATCAGCCCCAGCATTTT.

The J gene is TRBJ1-2, the V gene TRBV6-4; D gene uncertain. The CDR3 is made up of 15 amino acids. Germline loops: CDR1 MRHNA, CDR2 SNTAGT. Trimming took off 3 bases at V and 2 bases at J, with 13 bases between the two ends. Here the CDR3 reads CASSEKRGRNYGYTF. CDR3 coding DNA: TGTGCCAGCAGTGAGAAGCGAGGCAGAAACTATGGCTACACCTTC.

In its sample, this clone was seen a few times. V is TRBV2 and J is TRBJ2-3, with 10 nucleotides matching TRBD2. V trimming: 5 bases; J trimming: 8 bases; junction bases outside the gene matches: 10. CDR1 and CDR2 (germline): SNHLY, FYNNEI. The CDR3 consists of 15 residues. The CDR3 spells CASSLQREGQGTQYF. CDR3 nucleotide sequence: TGTGCCAGCAGTCTTCAGCGGGAGGGGCAGGGTACGCAGTATTTT.

This clone was seen only a few times. At the DNA level, this CDR3 is encoded by other sequences in the same sample as well. The V gene is TRBV5-1, the J gene TRBJ2-1; 15 bases align to TRBD2. V lost 4 bases, J lost 4 bases, and 3 bases stayed unmatched. Germline V gene data show CDR1 as SGHRS and CDR2 as YFSETQ. This CDR3 contains 16 residues. This chain's CDR3 is CASSPGLAGGYNEQFF. CDR3 coding DNA: TGCGCCAGCAGCCCCGGACTAGCGGGAGGGTACAATGAGCAGTTCTTC.

The chain uses TRBV2 and TRBJ1-1; 8 nucleotides line up with TRBD1. With 3 bases clipped from V and 0 bases from J, the junction kept 6 bases outside the gene matches. The germline V gene encodes CDR1 SNHLY and CDR2 FYNNEI. The CDR3 contains 16 residues. CDR3 DNA: TGTGCCAGCAGTGACGGACAGGGCAGATTGAACACTGAAGCTTTCTTT. It is translated as CASSDGQGRLNTEAFF.

V and J are TRBV13 and TRBJ2-2; 16 nucleotides line up with TRBD2. The CDR3 runs 20 residues. Trimming removed 5 bases from V and 6 bases from J; junction bases left unmatched: 15. Germline lookup yields CDR1 PRHDT and CDR2 FYEKMQ (reference sequence). The CDR3 DNA reads as TGTGCCAGCAGCGAGAGCCCGGGACTAGCGGGGGGGCCCGACGCCGGGGAGCTGTTTTTT. Translation gives CASSESPGLAGGPDAGELFF.

The V gene is TRBV6-5, the J gene TRBJ1-2; TRBD1 is a possible D gene (6 bases). Germline V gene data show CDR1 as MNHEY and CDR2 as SVGAGI. The CDR3 runs to 13 residues. The V gene lost 8 bases and the J gene lost 3 bases, with 13 bases spanning the gap. CDR3 amino acids: CASGRGQDYGYTF. The CDR3, as DNA: TGTGCCAGCGGCAGGGGACAAGACTATGGCTACACCTTC.

The V and J genes are TRBV5-1 and TRBJ2-1; 11 positions agree with TRBD2. Germline V gene data show CDR1 as SGHRS and CDR2 as YFSETQ. The CDR3 spans 15 residues. The ends lost 2 bases at V and 8 bases at J; junction bases unmatched: 6. In DNA, the CDR3 is TGCGCCAGCAGCTTCCCCTTAGCGGGAGGGGATGAGCAGTTCTTC. Protein: CASSFPLAGGDEQFF.

The genes are TRBV5-1 and TRBJ1-1; unclear D gene. The CDR3 extends over 14 amino acids. Trimming took 4 bases from V and 10 from J, leaving 20 bases between them. CDR1 SGHRS and CDR2 YFSETQ come from the germline V gene. This chain's CDR3 is CASSPTATSPVAFF. The CDR3 coding sequence is TGCGCCAGCAGCCCGACCGCGACAAGTCCCGTAGCTTTCTTT.

The rearrangement uses TRBV5-7 and TRBJ2-2, with 7 bases that match TRBD2. TRBV5-7 is noted as an ORF with a role that remains uncertain. This CDR3 has 16 residues. After removal of 2 bases from V and 1 base from J, the junction contained 5 bases not matched to a gene. This CDR3 reads CASSFGGTQNTGELFF. CDR3 in DNA: TGTGCCAGCAGCTTCGGGGGGACCCAGAACACCGGGGAGCTGTTTTTT.

The rearrangement joins TRBV7-9 to TRBJ2-1; TRBD2 matches 7 bases. The CDR3 length is 15 residues. Germline V lookup: CDR1 SEHNR, CDR2 FQNEAQ (reference sequence). The ends lost 5 bases at V and 5 bases at J; junction bases unmatched: 9. The CDR3 DNA sequence: TGTGCCAGCAGCACGGGAACGGGAGGAGACAATGAGCAGTTCTTC. It is translated as CASSTGTGGDNEQFF.

The chain carries TRBV11-2 and TRBJ2-1, with 7 bases that match TRBD2. The germline V gene encodes CDR1 SGHAT and CDR2 FQNNGV. Trimming took 3 bases from V and 10 from J; bases not matched to a gene: 9. The CDR3 has 14 residues. The CDR3 here is CASSLSGARREQFF. CDR3 nucleotide sequence: TGTGCCAGCAGCTTGAGCGGGGCACGACGGGAGCAGTTCTTC.

This clone was picked up one time. The rearrangement joins TRBV2 to TRBJ2-7; weak D call: TRBD2 (5 bases). V was shortened by 3 bases and J by 1 base, with 13 bases between the two germline ends. Germline V lookup: CDR1 SNHLY, CDR2 FYNNEI. CDR3 length: 15 residues. The CDR3 loop is CASSETGSVSYEQYF. The CDR3 DNA reads TGTGCCAGCAGTGAGACGGGGTCAGTATCCTACGAGCAGTACTTC.

This clone was found once. V usage is TRBV27 and J usage is TRBJ2-1, with TRBD2 identical over 14 bases. Germline V gene sequence: CDR1 MNHEY, CDR2 SMNVEV (reference sequence). This CDR3 spans 15 amino acids. V trimming: 6 bases; J trimming: 10 bases; junction bases outside the gene matches: 8. CDR3 in amino acids: CASSSGLAGVREQFF. The CDR3 DNA follows: TGTGCCAGCAGCTCGGGACTAGCGGGAGTAAGGGAGCAGTTCTTC.